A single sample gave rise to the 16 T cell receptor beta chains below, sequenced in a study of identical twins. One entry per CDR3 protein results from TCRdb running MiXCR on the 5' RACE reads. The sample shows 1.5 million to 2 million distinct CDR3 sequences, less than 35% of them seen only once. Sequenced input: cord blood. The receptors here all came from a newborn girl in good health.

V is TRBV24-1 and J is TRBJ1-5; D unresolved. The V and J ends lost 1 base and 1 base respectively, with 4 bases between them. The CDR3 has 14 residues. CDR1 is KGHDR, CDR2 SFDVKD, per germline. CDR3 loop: CATSDFSSNQPQHF. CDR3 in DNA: TGTGCCACCAGTGATTTTTCGAGCAATCAGCCCCAGCATTTT.

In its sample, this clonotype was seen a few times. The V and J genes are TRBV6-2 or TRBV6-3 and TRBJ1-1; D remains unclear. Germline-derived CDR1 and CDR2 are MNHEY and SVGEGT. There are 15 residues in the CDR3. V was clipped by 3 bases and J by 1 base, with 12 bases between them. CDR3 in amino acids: CASSYRPVENTEAFF. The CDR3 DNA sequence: TGTGCCAGCAGTTATCGGCCAGTGGAGAACACTGAAGCTTTCTTT.

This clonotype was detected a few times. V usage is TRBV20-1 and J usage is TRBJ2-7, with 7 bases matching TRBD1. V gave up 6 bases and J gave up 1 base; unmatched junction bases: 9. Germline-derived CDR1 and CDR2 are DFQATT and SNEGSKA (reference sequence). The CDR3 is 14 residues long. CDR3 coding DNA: TGCAGTGCCGGTACACTGACAGGGTCCTACGAGCAGTACTTC. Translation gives CSAGTLTGSYEQYF.

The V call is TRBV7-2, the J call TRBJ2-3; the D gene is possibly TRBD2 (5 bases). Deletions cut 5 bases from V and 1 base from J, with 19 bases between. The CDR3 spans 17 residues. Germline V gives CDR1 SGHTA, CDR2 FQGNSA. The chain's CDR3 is CASSPSFGVEGTDTQYF. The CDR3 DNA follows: TGTGCCAGCAGCCCCTCCTTCGGGGTGGAGGGCACAGATACGCAGTATTTT.

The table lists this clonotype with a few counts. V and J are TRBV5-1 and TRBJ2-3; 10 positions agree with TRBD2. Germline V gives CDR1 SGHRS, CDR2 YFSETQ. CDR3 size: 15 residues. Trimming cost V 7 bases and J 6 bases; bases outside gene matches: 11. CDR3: CASASASGSPDTQYF. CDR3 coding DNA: TGCGCCAGCGCTTCCGCTAGCGGGAGTCCCGATACGCAGTATTTT.

The CDR3 is CASRELAGSQDTQYF. CDR3 sequence (DNA): TGCGCCAGTAGGGAACTAGCGGGGTCGCAAGATACGCAGTATTTT. The chain recombines TRBV5-1 with TRBJ2-3, with 10 bases that match TRBD2. Germline CDR1 reads SGHRS; CDR2 reads YFSETQ. The CDR3 covers 15 residues. After removal of 8 bases from V and 5 bases from J, the junction contained 11 bases not matched to a gene.

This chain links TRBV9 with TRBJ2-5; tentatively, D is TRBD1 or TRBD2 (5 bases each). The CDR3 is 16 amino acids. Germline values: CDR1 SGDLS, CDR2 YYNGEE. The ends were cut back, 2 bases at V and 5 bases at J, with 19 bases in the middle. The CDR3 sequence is CASSVGSLTGAETQYF. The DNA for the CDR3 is TGTGCCAGCAGCGTTGGATCGCTGACCGGGGCCGAGACCCAGTACTTC.

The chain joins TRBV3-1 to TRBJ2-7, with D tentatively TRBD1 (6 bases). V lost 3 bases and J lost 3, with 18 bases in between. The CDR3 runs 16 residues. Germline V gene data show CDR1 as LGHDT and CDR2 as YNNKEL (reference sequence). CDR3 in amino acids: CASSQESGAFGYEQYF. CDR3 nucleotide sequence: TGTGCCAGCAGCCAGGAATCAGGGGCCTTCGGCTACGAGCAGTACTTC.

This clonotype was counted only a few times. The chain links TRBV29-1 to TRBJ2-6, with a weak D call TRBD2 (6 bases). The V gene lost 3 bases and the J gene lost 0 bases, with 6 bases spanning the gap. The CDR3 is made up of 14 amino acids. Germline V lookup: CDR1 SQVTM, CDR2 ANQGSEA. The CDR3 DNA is TGCAGCGTTGAGGGAGGCTCTGGGGCCAACGTCCTGACTTTC. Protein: CSVEGGSGANVLTF. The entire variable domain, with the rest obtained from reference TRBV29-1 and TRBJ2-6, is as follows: SAVISQKPSRDICQRGTSLTIQCQVDSQVTMMFWYRQQPGQSLTLIATANQGSEATYESGFVIDKFPISRPNLTFSTLTVSNMSPEDSSIYLCSVEGGSGANVLTFGAGSRLTVL.

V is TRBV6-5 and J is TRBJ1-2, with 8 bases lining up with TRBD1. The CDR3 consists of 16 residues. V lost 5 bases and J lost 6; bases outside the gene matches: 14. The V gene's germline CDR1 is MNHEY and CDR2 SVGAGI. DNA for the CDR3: TGTGCCAGCAGTCAAAAGACAGGGGCCCGGCACCATGGCTACACCTTC. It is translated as CASSQKTGARHHGYTF.

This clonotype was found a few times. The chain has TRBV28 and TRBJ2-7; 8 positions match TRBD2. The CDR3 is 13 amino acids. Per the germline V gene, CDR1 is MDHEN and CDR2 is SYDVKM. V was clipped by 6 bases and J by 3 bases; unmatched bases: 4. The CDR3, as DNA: TGTGCCAGCAGGGACGGGGGGGACTACGAGCAGTACTTC. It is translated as CASRDGGDYEQYF.

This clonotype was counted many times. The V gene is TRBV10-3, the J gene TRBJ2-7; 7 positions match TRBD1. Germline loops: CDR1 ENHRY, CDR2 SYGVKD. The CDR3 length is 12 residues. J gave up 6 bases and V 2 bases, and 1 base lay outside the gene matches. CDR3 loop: CAISETGAEQYF. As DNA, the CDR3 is TGTGCCATCAGTGAGACAGGGGCCGAGCAGTACTTC.

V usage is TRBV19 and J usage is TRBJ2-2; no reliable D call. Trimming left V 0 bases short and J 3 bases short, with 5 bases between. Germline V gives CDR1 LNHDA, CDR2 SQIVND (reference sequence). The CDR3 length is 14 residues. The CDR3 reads CASSIEGDTGELFF. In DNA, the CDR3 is TGTGCCAGTAGTATAGAGGGCGACACCGGGGAGCTGTTTTTT.

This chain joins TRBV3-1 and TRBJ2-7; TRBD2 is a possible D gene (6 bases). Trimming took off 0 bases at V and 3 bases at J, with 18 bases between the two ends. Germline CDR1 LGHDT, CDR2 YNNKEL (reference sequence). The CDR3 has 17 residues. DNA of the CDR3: TGTGCCAGCAGCCAAGATCCCCTCCGCGGGATGATCTACGAGCAGTACTTC. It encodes CASSQDPLRGMIYEQYF.

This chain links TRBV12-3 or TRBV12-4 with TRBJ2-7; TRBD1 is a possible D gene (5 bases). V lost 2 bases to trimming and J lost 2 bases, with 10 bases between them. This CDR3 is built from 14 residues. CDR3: CASSLLGLAYEQYF. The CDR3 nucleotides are TGTGCCAGCAGTTTACTGGGGCTAGCCTACGAGCAGTACTTC.

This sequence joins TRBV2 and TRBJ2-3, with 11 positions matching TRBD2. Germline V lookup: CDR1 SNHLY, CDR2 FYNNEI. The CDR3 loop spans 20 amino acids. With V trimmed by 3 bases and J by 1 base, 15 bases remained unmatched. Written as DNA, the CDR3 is TGTGCCAGCAGTGACGTTGGGGTGGGTGGGACTAGCGGAGGCACAGATACGCAGTATTTT. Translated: CASSDVGVGGTSGGTDTQYF.